These T cell receptor beta chains were read from a single sample in a study of control samples from healthy donors and cancer patients. Produced via immunoSEQ multiplex PCR; TCRdb's table is partial and in-frame only. The table has about 58,000 clones, around 94% seen once. The material sequenced was blood. The source is a man in his thirties or forties in good health. Both conserved end residues are part of each CDR3. A D gene is named only where the DNA matches it firmly. Clone size appears in some rows only: once, few, many, or a class for an expanded clone.

J gene	D gene	V gene	clone size	CDR3 protein	CDR3 DNA
TRBJ2-6	.	TRBV27	.	CASTWGTGTDLSGANVLTF	TGTGCCAGCACCTGGGGTACCGGGACGGATCTCTCTGGGGCCAACGTCCTGACTTTC
TRBJ1-1	.	TRBV5-4	.	CASSYYRERAEAFF	TGTGCCAGCAGTTATTACCGTGAGCGTGCTGAAGCTTTCTTT
TRBJ2-2	.	TRBV7-2	.	CASSRPNTGELFF	TGTGCCAGCAGCCGGCCGAACACCGGGGAGCTGTTTTTT
TRBJ1-2	.	TRBV10-3	.	CATDPQGVGGYTF	TGTGCCACCGATCCTCAGGGTGTAGGTGGCTACACCTTC
TRBJ2-5	.	TRBV7-2	.	CASSRGPRGGTQETQYF	TGTGCCAGCAGCCGCGGCCCTCGGGGCGGTACTCAAGAGACCCAGTACTTC
TRBJ2-7	.	TRBV28	.	CASRDGQYSSYEQYF	TGTGCCAGCAGGGACGGACAGTACAGCTCCTACGAGCAGTACTTC
TRBJ1-5	.	TRBV4-1	.	CASSHPGNQPQHF	TGCGCCAGCAGCCATCCAGGGAATCAGCCCCAGCATTTT
TRBJ2-3	TRBD1	TRBV28	.	CASSLRTGGGDTQYF	TGTGCCAGCAGTTTAAGAACAGGGGGCGGGGATACGCAGTATTTT
TRBJ2-3	TRBD2	TRBV3-1/TRBV3-2	once	CASSLAGLAGGDTQYF	TGTGCCAGCAGCCTAGCGGGACTAGCGGGGGGAGATACGCAGTATTTT
TRBJ2-1	.	TRBV11-2	once	CASSFRGTPGRNEQFF	TGTGCCAGCAGCTTTAGGGGTACCCCTGGTAGGAATGAGCAGTTCTTC
TRBJ2-2	.	TRBV2	once	CASSDPDDANTGELFF	TGTGCCAGCAGTGACCCCGACGATGCGAACACCGGGGAGCTGTTTTTT
TRBJ1-1	TRBD1	TRBV27	.	CASSYSTGAGEAFF	TGTGCCAGCAGTTACTCCACAGGGGCGGGTGAAGCTTTCTTT
TRBJ1-3	.	TRBV5-6	.	CASSSGPSSGNTIYF	TGTGCCAGCAGCTCGGGACCCAGCTCTGGAAACACCATATATTTT
TRBJ1-2	.	TRBV28	.	CASSRDYGYTF	TGTGCCAGCAGCAGGGACTATGGCTACACCTTC
TRBJ2-7	.	TRBV27	.	CASSLGTTYEQYF	TGTGCCAGCAGTTTAGGGACAACCTACGAGCAGTACTTC
TRBJ2-3	.	TRBV3-1/TRBV3-2	.	CASSQDVGSTDTQYF	TGTGCCAGCAGCCAAGATGTCGGGAGCACAGATACGCAGTATTTT
TRBJ1-1	TRBD1	TRBV5-1	.	CASSLDTGEKDTEAFF	TGCGCCAGCAGCTTGGATACAGGGGAGAAGGACACTGAAGCTTTCTTT
TRBJ1-5	.	TRBV28	.	CASSSGNQPQHF	TGTGCCAGCAGTAGCGGCAATCAGCCCCAGCATTTT
TRBJ2-7	.	TRBV3-1/TRBV3-2	.	CASSQFSGASHEQYF	TGTGCCAGCAGCCAATTTTCGGGAGCGAGTCACGAGCAGTACTTC
TRBJ2-2	.	TRBV12-3/TRBV12-4	.	CASSQGTGELFF	TGTGCCAGCAGCCAGGGGACCGGGGAGCTGTTTTTT
TRBJ1-5	.	TRBV19	.	CASSIQAYSNQPQHF	TGTGCCAGTAGTATCCAGGCATATAGCAATCAGCCCCAGCATTTT
TRBJ2-1	TRBD2	TRBV13	once	CASSLELTSGNEQFF	TGTGCCAGCAGCTTAGAATTGACTAGCGGCAATGAGCAGTTCTTC
TRBJ1-2	.	TRBV27	.	CASSLKGINQANYGYTF	TGTGCCAGCAGTTTAAAGGGGATAAACCAAGCTAACTATGGCTACACCTTC
TRBJ2-3	.	TRBV5-1	.	CASSRQEPTDTQYF	TGCGCCAGCAGCCGACAGGAGCCGACAGATACGCAGTATTTT
TRBJ2-1	TRBD2	TRBV5-1	.	CASSPGLAGEYNEQFF	TGCGCCAGCAGCCCCGGACTAGCGGGGGAGTACAATGAGCAGTTCTTC
TRBJ2-2	.	TRBV7-2	.	CASSLSGANGELFF	TGTGCCAGCAGCTTGAGTGGGGCCAATGGGGAGCTGTTTTTT
TRBJ1-5	.	TRBV10-3	.	CAISELGSGNQPQHF	TGTGCCATCAGTGAATTAGGTTCTGGCAATCAGCCCCAGCATTTT
TRBJ2-5	.	TRBV2	.	CASSRRGVAVQETQYF	TGTGCCAGCAGCCGAAGGGGGGTGGCTGTCCAAGAGACCCAGTACTTC
TRBJ1-5	.	TRBV11-2	.	CASSLEGLKPQHF	TGTGCCAGCAGCTTAGAGGGGTTGAAGCCCCAGCATTTT
TRBJ1-5	TRBD1	TRBV19	.	CASSIGDSTYQPQHF	TGTGCCAGTAGTATTGGGGACAGTACTTATCAGCCCCAGCATTTT
TRBJ1-5	TRBD1	TRBV7-9	.	CASSPGQLVSNQPQHF	TGTGCCAGCAGCCCGGGACAGCTTGTTAGCAATCAGCCCCAGCATTTT
TRBJ2-7	TRBD1	TRBV30	.	CAWSRTGGVYEQYF	TGTGCCTGGAGCAGGACAGGGGGGGTCTACGAGCAGTACTTC
TRBJ2-2	TRBD1	TRBV27	.	CATGQGPGELFF	TGTGCCACGGGACAGGGTCCCGGGGAGCTGTTTTTT
TRBJ1-1	.	TRBV5-1	.	CATSPGQPNTEAFF	TGCGCCACCTCCCCGGGACAACCGAACACTGAAGCTTTCTTT
TRBJ2-7	.	TRBV11-2	.	CASSFLTYEQYF	TGTGCCAGCAGCTTTCTAACCTACGAGCAGTACTTC
TRBJ2-1	.	TRBV3-1/TRBV3-2	.	CASSHPRGGPNEQFF	TGTGCCAGCAGCCATCCCAGAGGCGGGCCCAATGAGCAGTTCTTC
TRBJ2-3	.	TRBV9	.	CASGGDTQYF	TGTGCCAGCGGGGGGGATACGCAGTATTTT
TRBJ2-3	.	TRBV19	.	CASSMDGSDTQYF	TGTGCCAGTAGTATGGATGGGTCAGATACGCAGTATTTT
TRBJ2-7	.	TRBV28	.	CASSTSGTPSEQYF	TGTGCCAGCAGTACCTCCGGGACACCTAGCGAGCAGTACTTC
TRBJ1-4	TRBD1	TRBV19	.	CATTPTGIGEKLFF	TGTGCCACCACGCCGACAGGGATAGGCGAAAAACTGTTTTTT
TRBJ1-5	.	TRBV11-2	.	CASSLDFRSPQHF	TGTGCCAGCAGCTTAGATTTTCGGTCCCCCCAGCATTTT
TRBJ2-1	TRBD1	TRBV4-1	.	CASSPGTDNEQFF	TGCGCCAGCAGCCCAGGGACAGACAATGAGCAGTTCTTC
TRBJ1-2	.	TRBV28	.	CASSWPTGYSYGYTF	TGTGCCAGCAGTTGGCCCACAGGGTATTCCTATGGCTACACCTTC
TRBJ1-1	.	TRBV3-1/TRBV3-2	.	CASSQGVREAFF	TGTGCCAGCAGCCAGGGAGTTCGGGAAGCTTTCTTT
TRBJ2-3	TRBD2	TRBV27	.	CASSFTLAGARDTQYF	TGTGCCAGCAGTTTCACCCTAGCGGGAGCGAGGGATACGCAGTATTTT
TRBJ2-5	TRBD2	TRBV6-6	.	CASSYGLAGEQETQYF	TGTGCCAGCAGTTACGGACTAGCGGGAGAACAAGAGACCCAGTACTTC
TRBJ2-1	TRBD2	TRBV4-3	once	CASSQPSGGLNEQFF	TGCGCCAGCAGCCAACCTAGCGGGGGTTTAAATGAGCAGTTCTTC
TRBJ2-3	.	TRBV30	.	CAWSLGTTDTQYF	TGTGCCTGGAGTTTAGGGACCACAGATACGCAGTATTTT
TRBJ1-2	.	TRBV5-8	.	CASSPGQLYGYTF	TGTGCCAGCAGCCCGGGACAACTCTATGGCTACACCTTC